Shown below are 32 T cell receptor beta chains from a single sample sequenced in a study of blood T cell repertoires in COVID-19. Method: immunoSEQ multiplex PCR; TCRdb's copy keeps in-frame clones and lacks some. The sample lists 70,000 to 95,000 clones, more than 80% seen once, with less than 3% in the top ten. Specimen: peripheral blood. The source of these receptors is a man aged 45 to 65 with COVID-19, enrolled during active disease.

The CDR3 DNA is TGTGCCAGCTCCCGGGACATCTATGGCTACACCTTC. Protein: CASSRDIYGYTF. The chain employs TRBV18 and TRBJ1-2, with a tentative D call TRBD1 (6 bases). V was trimmed by 6 bases and J by 4 bases, leaving 9 bases between them. The CDR3 is 12 amino acids. Germline lookup yields CDR1 KGHSH and CDR2 LQKENI.

V is TRBV6-5 and J is TRBJ1-5; possible D gene TRBD1, 5 bases. Trimming left V 6 bases short and J 5 bases short, with 14 bases between. The germline V gene encodes CDR1 MNHEY and CDR2 SVGAGI. The CDR3 loop spans 14 amino acids. The CDR3 coding sequence is TGTGCCAGCAGCCCAGATTGGGGGGATCAGCCCCAGCATTTT. Residues: CASSPDWGDQPQHF.

The V gene is TRBV28, the J gene TRBJ1-2; possible D gene TRBD1, 5 bases. Trimming cost V 3 bases and J 7 bases, with 12 bases left between them. The CDR3 sequence is 13 residues long. Germline V gene sequence: CDR1 MDHEN, CDR2 SYDVKM. CDR3 residues: CASSFTGVVGYTF. In DNA, the CDR3 is TGTGCCAGCAGTTTTACGGGGGTAGTTGGCTACACCTTC.

V gene TRBV19 combines with J gene TRBJ2-3, with 9 bases aligning to TRBD2. The CDR3 is 14 residues long. CDR1 and CDR2 from the germline V gene are LNHDA and SQIVND (reference sequence). Trimming cost V 4 bases and J 5 bases; bases outside gene matches: 4. The CDR3 reads CASSKVAGVDTQYF. CDR3 in DNA: TGTGCCAGTAGTAAAGTAGCGGGGGTAGATACGCAGTATTTT. The full variable domain, rest sourced from reference TRBV19 and TRBJ2-3, is DGGITQSPKYLFRKEGQNVTLSCEQNLNHDAMYWYRQDPGQGLRLIYYSQIVNDFQKGDIAEGYSVSREKKESFPLTVTSAQKNPTAFYLCASSKVAGVDTQYFGPGTRLTVL.

This sequence joins TRBV4-2 and TRBJ2-5; TRBD2 agrees at 11 bases. Per the germline V gene, CDR1 is LGHNA and CDR2 is YNFKEQ. V lost 1 base, J lost 5 bases, and 6 bases stayed unmatched. The CDR3 consists of 16 residues. The CDR3 DNA reads as TGTGCCAGCAGCCAAGCTGTAGCGGGGGGGCTTGAGACCCAGTACTTC. Translation: CASSQAVAGGLETQYF.

The genes are TRBV19 and TRBJ2-1; D uncertain. Germline V gives CDR1 LNHDA, CDR2 SQIVND (reference sequence). The CDR3 has 13 residues. Trimming removed 0 bases at V and 4 bases at J, with 4 bases between. The CDR3 protein is CASSIDGYNEQFF. The CDR3 DNA sequence: TGTGCCAGTAGTATAGACGGGTACAATGAGCAGTTCTTC.

The rearrangement uses TRBV10-3 and TRBJ2-7; D is perhaps TRBD1 (6 bases). Trimming removed 4 bases from V and 4 bases from J, with 11 bases in between. The CDR3 has 13 residues. CDR1 and CDR2 from the germline V gene are ENHRY and SYGVKD. CDR3 sequence (DNA): TGTGCCATCAGTGTGCAGGGGTCTTACGAGCAGTACTTC. The encoded protein is CAISVQGSYEQYF.

The V and J genes are TRBV4-2 and TRBJ1-1, with D possibly being TRBD1 (6 bases). Trimming shortened V by 4 bases and J by 7 bases, and 19 bases separated the two germline ends. The V gene's germline CDR1 is LGHNA and CDR2 YNFKEQ. The CDR3 runs to 15 residues. This chain's CDR3 is CASSPEATGKDEAFF. CDR3 nucleotide sequence: TGTGCCAGCAGCCCCGAAGCTACAGGGAAGGATGAAGCTTTCTTT.

This rearrangement joins TRBV18 to TRBJ1-1; no clear D gene. V was trimmed by 3 bases and J by 10 bases, leaving 12 bases between them. The CDR3 is made up of 12 amino acids. The germline CDR1 and CDR2 sequences are KGHSH and LQKENI. The CDR3 sequence is CASSPERRVAFF. The DNA of the CDR3 is TGTGCCAGCTCACCCGAACGGAGGGTAGCTTTCTTT. Drawing the rest from reference TRBV18 and TRBJ1-1, the complete variable domain is NAGVMQNPRHLVRRRGQEARLRCSPMKGHSHVYWYRQLPEEGLKFMVYLQKENIIDESGMPKERFSAEFPKEGPSILRIQQVVRGDSAAYFCASSPERRVAFFGQGTRLTVV.

V and J are TRBV9 and TRBJ2-3; TRBD2 is a possible D gene (5 bases). Trimming took off 4 bases at V and 1 base at J, with 16 bases between the two ends. The CDR3 consists of 16 residues. CDR1 is SGDLS and CDR2 is YYNGEE in the germline V gene. This CDR3 reads CASSLGSRAGTDTQYF. DNA of the CDR3: TGTGCCAGCAGCCTTGGGAGTCGGGCGGGCACAGATACGCAGTATTTT.

The chain couples TRBV19 to TRBJ1-1, with no clear D. Trimming took off 6 bases at V and 0 bases at J, with 8 bases between the two ends. Germline CDR1 reads LNHDA; CDR2 reads SQIVND (reference sequence). This CDR3 has 13 amino acids. DNA for the CDR3: TGTGCCAGTAGCAGGTCCGTGAACACTGAAGCTTTCTTT. Translation: CASSRSVNTEAFF. The full variable domain, rest sourced from reference TRBV19 and TRBJ1-1, is DGGITQSPKYLFRKEGQNVTLSCEQNLNHDAMYWYRQDPGQGLRLIYYSQIVNDFQKGDIAEGYSVSREKKESFPLTVTSAQKNPTAFYLCASSRSVNTEAFFGQGTRLTVV.

This sequence joins TRBV20-1 and TRBJ2-7; TRBD1 agrees at 12 bases. The germline gives CDR1 DFQATT, CDR2 SNEGSKA (reference sequence). Trimming removed 3 bases from V and 5 bases from J; junction bases left unmatched: 5. The CDR3 sequence is 14 residues long. The DNA for the CDR3 is TGCAGTGCTAGTGAGGGGACAGGGGGCAACGAGCAGTACTTC. Amino acid sequence: CSASEGTGGNEQYF.

The rearrangement uses TRBV9 and TRBJ2-7; D remains unclear. CDR3 size: 13 residues. V was cut by 3 bases and J by 3 bases, with 10 bases left in between. CDR1 SGDLS and CDR2 YYNGEE come from the germline V gene. For the CDR3, the DNA is TGTGCCAGCAGCGCTGGTGCAGGCTACGAGCAGTACTTC. Translation: CASSAGAGYEQYF.

This clone was seen only once. The gene calls are TRBV7-9 and TRBJ2-7; TRBD1 matches 7 bases. The CDR3 sequence is 13 residues long. With 7 bases clipped from V and 2 bases from J, the junction kept 5 bases outside the gene matches. Germline values: CDR1 SEHNR, CDR2 FQNEAQ (reference sequence). CDR3 sequence (DNA): TGTGCCAGCACCATGACAGGGACCTACGAGCAGTACTTC. Its protein product is CASTMTGTYEQYF. Supplemented by reference TRBV7-9 and TRBJ2-7, the full variable domain reads DTGVSQNPRHKITKRGQNVTFRCDPISEHNRLYWYRQTLGQGPEFLTYFQNEAQLEKSRLLSDRFSAERPKGSFSTLEIQRTEQGDSAMYLCASTMTGTYEQYFGPGTRLTVT.

This chain uses TRBV10-3 with TRBJ1-2, with D perhaps TRBD1 (6 bases). Trimming stripped 8 bases from V and 4 bases from J, with 11 bases between. This CDR3 region has 12 residues. Germline lookup yields CDR1 ENHRY and CDR2 SYGVKD. The CDR3 DNA reads as TGTGCCATCGGACAGAGTGGCTATGGCTACACCTTC. Protein product: CAIGQSGYGYTF.

This rearrangement joins TRBV19 to TRBJ2-1; 11 positions agree with TRBD2. There are 16 residues in the CDR3. Trimming removed 6 bases from V and 1 base from J; junction bases left unmatched: 5. Germline CDR1 is LNHDA and CDR2 is SQIVND (reference sequence). The DNA of the CDR3 is TGTGCCAGTAGATCTCTAGCGGGGGGTTCCTACAATGAGCAGTTCTTC. This translates into CASRSLAGGSYNEQFF.

This rearrangement joins TRBV30 to TRBJ1-6; no clear D. Germline V CDR1 and CDR2: GTSNPN, SVGIG (reference sequence). V shed 3 bases and J shed 14 bases, with 29 bases lying between them. CDR3 length equals 17 residues. DNA of the CDR3: TGTGCCTGGAGCGCAATTGAACTGCAGGTTACCCCAGGCACCCTCCACTTT. Translating gives CAWSAIELQVTPGTLHF.

This clone was seen just once. The chain recombines TRBV7-9 with TRBJ1-2; weak D call: TRBD1 (5 bases). Germline CDR1 reads SEHNR; CDR2 reads FQNEAQ (reference sequence). Trimming shortened V by 4 bases and J by 3 bases, and 12 bases separated the two germline ends. This CDR3 is 14 amino acids long. The CDR3 sequence: CASSSPRGDYGYTF. The CDR3 region has the DNA TGTGCCAGCAGCTCGCCAAGGGGTGACTATGGCTACACCTTC. The whole variable domain, remainder taken from reference TRBV7-9 and TRBJ1-2, is DTGVSQNPRHKITKRGQNVTFRCDPISEHNRLYWYRQTLGQGPEFLTYFQNEAQLEKSRLLSDRFSAERPKGSFSTLEIQRTEQGDSAMYLCASSSPRGDYGYTFGSGTRLTVV.

This chain uses TRBV3-1 (or the pseudogene TRBV3-2) with TRBJ2-2; 9 positions match TRBD1. The germline CDR1 and CDR2 sequences are LGHDT and YNNKEL (reference sequence). V lost 0 bases, J lost 1 base, and 3 bases stayed unmatched. The CDR3 covers 17 residues. The CDR3 nucleotides are TGTGCCAGCAGCCAAGATCCGGGACAGGGGAACACCGGGGAGCTGTTTTTT. It encodes CASSQDPGQGNTGELFF.

The CDR3 sequence: CASSLSSGGNGYTF. CDR3 in DNA: TGTGCCAGCAGTTTATCTTCCGGGGGAAATGGCTACACCTTC. The V call is TRBV27, the J call TRBJ1-2; D perhaps matches TRBD1 (5 bases). The V end lost 0 bases, the J end lost 6 bases, and 11 bases lay between the germline ends. The CDR3 extends over 14 amino acids. Germline values: CDR1 MNHEY, CDR2 SMNVEV (reference sequence).

This clone was detected a few times. V and J are TRBV29-1 and TRBJ1-1; D remains ambiguous. Trimming shortened V by 4 bases and J by 7 bases, and 7 bases separated the two germline ends. The CDR3 has 10 residues. Germline V CDR1 and CDR2: SQVTM, ANQGSEA. For the CDR3, the DNA is TGCAGCGTTGGATCAGATGAAGCTTTCTTT. Amino acids: CSVGSDEAFF.

The chain has TRBV25-1 and TRBJ2-7; TRBD1 aligns across 8 bases. CDR1 MGHDK and CDR2 SYGVNS come from the germline V gene. This CDR3 is built from 15 residues. The V segment lost 5 bases and the J segment 3 bases; nucleotides outside the gene matches: 9. CDR3 sequence (DNA): TGTGCCAGCAGTCCTCTCCAAGACAGGGGCTACGAGCAGTACTTC. This encodes CASSPLQDRGYEQYF.

CDR3: CASSRLPRFGNTIYF. CDR3 in DNA: TGTGCCAGCAGCAGACTTCCGAGGTTTGGAAACACCATATATTTT. The V and J genes are TRBV28 and TRBJ1-3; no firm D call. V shed 6 bases and J shed 3 bases, with 15 bases lying between them. From germline, CDR1 is MDHEN and CDR2 SYDVKM. The CDR3 extends over 15 amino acids.

V usage is TRBV5-1 and J usage is TRBJ2-1; 10 bases align to TRBD2. This CDR3 has 16 amino acids. Germline lookup yields CDR1 SGHRS and CDR2 YFSETQ. Trimming removed 0 bases from V and 3 bases from J; junction bases left unmatched: 3. Written as DNA, the CDR3 is TGCGCCAGCAGCTTGGCCGGACTAGCGGACTACAATGAGCAGTTCTTC. Protein product: CASSLAGLADYNEQFF.

The rearrangement links TRBV6-1 to TRBJ1-1, with 8 bases matching TRBD1. V lost 2 bases and J lost 5; bases outside the gene matches: 4. The CDR3 extends over 14 amino acids. CDR1 is MNHNS and CDR2 is SASEGT in the germline V gene. In DNA form, the CDR3 reads TGTGCCAGCAGTGAATGGCAGGGGGCAACTGAAGCTTTCTTT. Protein sequence: CASSEWQGATEAFF.

The V call is TRBV10-2, the J call TRBJ1-2; TRBD1 aligns across 7 bases. The junction had 5 bases not matched to a gene; V was cut back by 4 bases and J by 0 bases. CDR3 length: 15 amino acids. Germline V gene sequence: CDR1 WSHSY, CDR2 SAAADI. CDR3 nucleotides: TGCGCCAGCAGTGCGGGACAGAGAGCTAACTATGGCTACACCTTC. It translates to CASSAGQRANYGYTF.

The rearrangement links TRBV7-2 to TRBJ2-7, with 14 bases lining up with TRBD2. This CDR3 is 17 amino acids long. V gave up 1 base and J gave up 2 bases; unmatched junction bases: 4. Germline assignment: CDR1 SGHTA and CDR2 FQGNSA. CDR3 nucleotides: TGTGCCAGCAGCTTAGGGGGACTAGCGGGGGCCACCTACGAGCAGTACTTC. Its protein product is CASSLGGLAGATYEQYF. Looking up the rest from reference TRBV7-2 and TRBJ2-7 gives the full variable domain: GAGVSQSPSNKVTEKGKDVELRCDPISGHTALYWYRQSLGQGLEFLIYFQGNSAPDKSGLPSDRFSAERTGGSVSTLTIQRTQQEDSAVYLCASSLGGLAGATYEQYFGPGTRLTVT.

The chain carries TRBV2 and TRBJ2-5; TRBD2 aligns across 7 bases. V dropped 8 bases and J dropped 6; count of bases not matched to a gene: 6. The CDR3 runs 12 residues. Germline CDR1 and CDR2: SNHLY and FYNNEI. CDR3 DNA sequence: TGTGCCAGCGCGGGGGATTTAAAGACCCAGTACTTC. Its protein product is CASAGDLKTQYF.

The chain couples TRBV11-2 to TRBJ1-3, with 8 bases lining up with TRBD1. Per the germline V gene, CDR1 is SGHAT and CDR2 is FQNNGV. Germline trimming cut 5 bases from V and 2 bases from J; bases unmatched to any gene: 8. The CDR3 covers 16 residues. CDR3 DNA: TGTGCCAGCAGCCCCCGACCGACAGGGGCTGGAAACACCATATATTTT. This encodes CASSPRPTGAGNTIYF.

This chain uses TRBV7-6 with TRBJ2-2, with 9 nucleotides matching TRBD2. Trimming cost V 5 bases and J 3 bases; bases outside gene matches: 7. Germline CDR1 and CDR2: SGHVS and FNYEAQ. CDR3 length: 16 amino acids. The CDR3 DNA reads TGTGCCAGCAGCCCCAGCGGGGGGCTATACACCGGGGAGCTGTTTTTT. Translation gives CASSPSGGLYTGELFF.

CDR3 nucleotides: TGTGCCAGTAACAAACAGGGTCTAGGGACAGCGGCTAATGAAAAACTGTTTTTT. This encodes CASNKQGLGTAANEKLFF. This sequence joins TRBV19 and TRBJ1-4; 7 nucleotides line up with TRBD1. The germline V gene encodes CDR1 LNHDA and CDR2 SQIVND (reference sequence). V shed 7 bases, J shed 3 bases, and the junction held 17 bases outside the gene matches. The CDR3 contains 18 residues.

J is TRBJ2-7 and V is TRBV6-5; TRBD1 is a possible D gene (7 bases). The CDR3 is made up of 15 amino acids. Trimming removed 5 bases from V and 4 bases from J, with 18 bases in between. The germline gives CDR1 MNHEY, CDR2 SVGAGI. The CDR3 loop is CASSSQGGGEYEQYF. In nucleotides, the CDR3 is TGTGCCAGCAGTAGCCAAGGGGGCGGGGAGTACGAGCAGTACTTC.